These T cell receptor beta chains were read from a single sample in a study of T cells in Graves' hyperthyroidism and ophthalmopathy. TCRdb re-called the multiplex PCR reads through MiXCR, storing one row per CDR3 protein. Of over 700,000 distinct CDR3 sequences in the sample, over 15% were seen once. The material sequenced was blood. These receptor sequences come from a woman between 50 and 59 years old with Graves' hyperthyroidism that later progressed to Graves' ophthalmopathy. Both conserved end residues are part of each CDR3. Fields, in order: D gene, J gene, V gene, clone size, CDR3 DNA, CDR3 protein. A D gene is named only where the DNA matches it firmly. Clone size is given for some rows only: seen once, a few or many times, or a class if the clone is expanded.

D gene: TRBD2
J gene: TRBJ2-5
V gene: TRBV7-2
clone size: NA
CDR3 DNA: TGTGCCAGCAGCTTGATGGCGGCGGCTAGCGGGGGTTCAGAGACCCAGTACTTC
CDR3 protein: CASSLMAAASGGSETQYF

D gene: TRBD1
J gene: TRBJ1-2
V gene: TRBV12-3/TRBV12-4
clone size: many
CDR3 DNA: TGTGCCAGCAGTGATCCGGGACAGGGAGGCAACTATGGCTACACCTTC
CDR3 protein: CASSDPGQGGNYGYTF

D gene: NA
J gene: TRBJ1-1
V gene: TRBV7-8
clone size: NA
CDR3 DNA: TGTGCCAGCAGCTTAGGGGTTTTAATGAACACTGAAGCTTTCTTT
CDR3 protein: CASSLGVLMNTEAFF

D gene: NA
J gene: TRBJ1-1
V gene: TRBV19
clone size: few
CDR3 DNA: TGTGCCAGTAGTATAGCACAGGGTCTGAACACTGAAGCTTTCTTT
CDR3 protein: CASSIAQGLNTEAFF

D gene: NA
J gene: TRBJ1-2
V gene: TRBV12-3/TRBV12-4
clone size: few
CDR3 DNA: TGTGCCAGCAGTTTAAGTGCAGGGTATGGCTACACCTTC
CDR3 protein: CASSLSAGYGYTF

D gene: NA
J gene: TRBJ1-4
V gene: TRBV10-3
clone size: many
CDR3 DNA: TGTGCCATATCACGTGACAGGAATGAAAAACTGTTTTTT
CDR3 protein: CAISRDRNEKLFF

D gene: NA
J gene: TRBJ2-3
V gene: TRBV5-6
clone size: NA
CDR3 DNA: TGTGCCAGCAGCGGGGACACAGGGTACTCAGATACGCAGTATTTT
CDR3 protein: CASSGDTGYSDTQYF

D gene: TRBD1
J gene: TRBJ1-1
V gene: TRBV20-1
clone size: NA
CDR3 DNA: TGCAGTGCAGAGGGACAGGGTAGGACTGAAGCTTTCTTT
CDR3 protein: CSAEGQGRTEAFF

D gene: NA
J gene: TRBJ1-2
V gene: TRBV27
clone size: many
CDR3 DNA: TGTGCCAGCAGCCCCCGCGGGGTTAACTATGGCTACACCTTC
CDR3 protein: CASSPRGVNYGYTF

D gene: NA
J gene: TRBJ1-2
V gene: TRBV12-3/TRBV12-4
clone size: many
CDR3 DNA: TGTGCCAGCAGTTTGGTGGGCGCAGTTGTGGCTGGCTACACCTTC
CDR3 protein: CASSLVGAVVAGYTF

D gene: TRBD1
J gene: TRBJ1-1
V gene: TRBV7-3
clone size: NA
CDR3 DNA: TGTGCCAGCAGCTCTGCACAGGGGCAGAACACTGAAGCTTTCTTT
CDR3 protein: CASSSAQGQNTEAFF